These 14 T cell receptor beta chains came from one sample sequenced in a study of blood T cell repertoires in COVID-19. The assay was immunoSEQ multiplex PCR, and TCRdb's table has in-frame clones only and misses some. Of approximately 38,000 clones in the sample, roughly four fifths are singletons; the top ten hold about 24%. The sequenced sample consisted of peripheral blood. The origin of the receptors is a human donor with acute or convalescent COVID-19. The donor label of this sample is uncertain.

The chain joins TRBV6-1 to TRBJ1-5; D is perhaps TRBD1 (5 bases). This CDR3 spans 15 amino acids. Trimming stripped 2 bases from V and 6 bases from J, with 14 bases between. Germline V gives CDR1 MNHNS, CDR2 SASEGT. CDR3 in amino acids: CASSETQGAVQPQHF. The CDR3 coding sequence is TGTGCCAGCAGTGAAACCCAAGGGGCCGTTCAGCCCCAGCATTTT.

This chain uses TRBV11-1 with TRBJ1-1; TRBD1 is a possible D gene (5 bases). The CDR3 covers 16 residues. Germline V gene data show CDR1 as SGHAT and CDR2 as FQDESV (reference sequence). V lost 0 bases, J lost 2 bases, and 13 bases lay in between. The CDR3 loop is CASSLATQGPNTEAFF. The CDR3 DNA is TGTGCCAGCAGCTTAGCCACCCAGGGCCCCAACACTGAAGCTTTCTTT.

This chain joins TRBV5-1 and TRBJ2-7, with D possibly matching TRBD1 (6 bases). Trimming took off 1 base at V and 5 bases at J, with 16 bases between the two ends. CDR1 and CDR2 from the germline V gene are SGHRS and YFSETQ. CDR3 size: 15 residues. CDR3 bases: TGCGCCAGCAGCTTGCAGGGGCTCGGATTGAACGAGCAGTACTTC. It yields the protein CASSLQGLGLNEQYF. Filled out from reference TRBV5-1 and TRBJ2-7, the complete variable domain reads KAGVTQTPRYLIKTRGQQVTLSCSPISGHRSVSWYQQTPGQGLQFLFEYFSETQRNKGNFPGRFSGRQFSNSRSEMNVSTLELGDSALYLCASSLQGLGLNEQYFGPGTRLTVT.

The table lists this clone with a few counts. This chain uses TRBV5-4 with TRBJ2-1, with TRBD2 identical over 14 bases. Germline V CDR1 and CDR2: SGHNT, YYREEE (reference sequence). CDR3 length: 16 amino acids. V gave up 4 bases and J gave up 8 bases; unmatched junction bases: 8. The CDR3 protein is CASSIRLAGGPDEQFF. In DNA, the CDR3 is TGTGCCAGCAGCATACGACTAGCGGGGGGGCCAGATGAGCAGTTCTTC. The variable domain in full, completed from reference TRBV5-4 and TRBJ2-1, reads ETGVTQSPTHLIKTRGQQVTLRCSSQSGHNTVSWYQQALGQGPQFIFQYYREEENGRGNFPPRFSGLQFPNYSSELNVNALELDDSALYLCASSIRLAGGPDEQFFGPGTRLTVL.

The CDR3 reads CASSPRSHSYNEQFF. CDR3 nucleotide sequence: TGTGCCAGCAGTCCCAGATCTCACTCCTACAATGAGCAGTTCTTC. This chain uses TRBV5-4 with TRBJ2-1; D gene ambiguous. This CDR3 has 15 residues. Germline V gene lookup returns CDR1 SGHNT and CDR2 YYREEE (reference sequence). Trimming took off 5 bases at V and 0 bases at J, with 12 bases between the two ends.

The genes are TRBV20-1 and TRBJ2-7; D gene uncertain. V was clipped by 7 bases and J by 4 bases, with 11 bases between them. Germline lookup yields CDR1 DFQATT and CDR2 SNEGSKA (reference sequence). This CDR3 is 11 amino acids long. The CDR3: CSVRRDYEQYF. In nucleotides, the CDR3 is TGCAGTGTGAGGCGAGATTACGAGCAGTACTTC.

The rearrangement links TRBV19 to TRBJ1-1; possible D gene TRBD1, 5 bases. Germline V gene data show CDR1 as LNHDA and CDR2 as SQIVND (reference sequence). The V end was cut by 7 bases, the J end by 5 bases, with 11 bases between. CDR3 length equals 12 residues. CDR3 nucleotides: TGTGCCAGTAACAGGTTCGGGACTGAAGCTTTCTTT. It is translated as CASNRFGTEAFF. The full variable domain, in which reference TRBV19 and TRBJ1-1 provide the parts outside the CDR3, is DGGITQSPKYLFRKEGQNVTLSCEQNLNHDAMYWYRQDPGQGLRLIYYSQIVNDFQKGDIAEGYSVSREKKESFPLTVTSAQKNPTAFYLCASNRFGTEAFFGQGTRLTVV.

The J gene is TRBJ1-5, the V gene TRBV6-1; tentative D call: TRBD1 (5 bases). Trimming took 3 bases from V and 9 from J, leaving 18 bases between them. There are 15 residues in the CDR3. Germline lookup yields CDR1 MNHNS and CDR2 SASEGT. CDR3: CASSEDPGSPSPQHF. CDR3 DNA: TGTGCCAGCAGTGAGGACCCAGGGTCCCCGTCGCCCCAGCATTTT.

The rearrangement joins TRBV11-2 to TRBJ2-2; 11 bases map to TRBD2. From germline, CDR1 is SGHAT and CDR2 FQNNGV. J gave up 2 bases and V 5 bases, and 13 bases lay outside the gene matches. The CDR3 spans 19 residues. CDR3 nucleotide sequence: TGTGCCAGCAGCCCCCGGCCCCTAGCGGGAGGCAACAACACCGGGGAGCTGTTTTTT. The encoded protein is CASSPRPLAGGNNTGELFF.

V and J are TRBV6-5 and TRBJ2-5, with 8 bases that match TRBD2. V shed 7 bases and J 5 bases; nucleotides not matched to a gene: 12. CDR3 length equals 15 residues. Germline V gene lookup returns CDR1 MNHEY and CDR2 SVGAGI. The CDR3 loop reads CASTNRGGNAETQYF. CDR3 DNA sequence: TGTGCCAGCACCAACCGGGGGGGCAATGCGGAGACCCAGTACTTC.

V usage is TRBV7-8 and J usage is TRBJ1-2; the D gene is possibly TRBD1 (5 bases). With 5 bases removed from V and 8 bases from J, the gap between germline ends came to 15 bases. CDR1 is SGHVS, CDR2 FQNEAQ, per germline. The CDR3 has 13 residues. The CDR3 protein is CASSLQQAAGYTF. CDR3 nucleotides: TGTGCCAGCAGCCTACAACAGGCGGCGGGCTACACCTTC.

The genes are TRBV10-1 and TRBJ2-1, with a tentative D call TRBD2 (6 bases). This CDR3 is built from 15 residues. The V gene lost 4 bases and the J gene lost 9 bases, with 19 bases spanning the gap. Germline V gene lookup returns CDR1 WNHNN and CDR2 SYGVQD (reference sequence). CDR3 DNA sequence: TGCGCCAGCAGTGGAACTAGCCGACCCGGAGGTGAGCAGTTCTTC. As protein: CASSGTSRPGGEQFF.

The chain combines TRBV6-5 with TRBJ2-7, with a weak D call TRBD1 (7 bases). Germline lookup yields CDR1 MNHEY and CDR2 SVGAGI. This CDR3 contains 14 residues. Trimming took 7 bases from V and 4 from J, leaving 17 bases between them. The CDR3 DNA is TGTGCCAGCACCCAAGGGGGGACAGCGTACGAGCAGTACTTC. Its protein is CASTQGGTAYEQYF.

This chain connects TRBV27 to TRBJ1-4, with D tentatively TRBD1 (5 bases). Trimming took 2 bases from V and 0 from J, leaving 13 bases between them. Germline V gene data show CDR1 as MNHEY and CDR2 as SMNVEV (reference sequence). The CDR3 runs to 17 residues. The DNA of the CDR3 is TGTGCCAGCAGTTTAAATCGGGGGGTTGCAACTAATGAAAAACTGTTTTTT. Translation: CASSLNRGVATNEKLFF.